This TCR beta chain was captured in a study of blood T cell repertoires in COVID-19. The assay was immunoSEQ multiplex PCR, and TCRdb's table has in-frame clones only and misses some. The data hold roughly 150,000 clones, with roughly 85% observed a single time. The junction had 4 bases not matched to a gene; V was cut back by 3 bases and J by 3 bases. Germline V lookup: CDR1 SGHRS, CDR2 YFSETQ. The CDR3 spans 14 residues. The chain has TRBV5-1 and TRBJ1-2; TRBD1 aligns across 8 bases. This receptor was obtained from a woman between 70 and 85 years old in a cohort exposed to, infected with or recovered from COVID-19 (not recorded which). Material for sequencing was PBMCs or T cells enriched from blood (not recorded which). The CDR3 region is CASSSGGADYGYTF. In DNA form, the CDR3 reads TGCGCCAGCAGCTCAGGGGGCGCGGACTATGGCTACACCTTC.